This is a list of T cell receptor beta chains from one sample in a study of cytomegalovirus exposure and HLA in healthy donors. Some clones are missing from TCRdb's copy, which holds only in-frame ones; the method was immunoSEQ multiplex PCR. The data hold about 62,000 clones, with roughly 80% observed a single time. The sequencing input was PBMCs. The source of these receptors is a woman in her 30s in good health and CMV-seronegative. The CDR3 runs from the conserved cysteine through the conserved F or W. The D gene is left open where the match is weak. Some rows mark clone size as missing; the rest say once, few, many or name a class of expanded clone.

cdr3_length,j_call,d_call,clone_size,v_call,cdr3_aa,cdr3_nt
16,TRBJ2-7,NA,NA,TRBV9,CASSVESGGRGYEQYF,TGTGCCAGCAGCGTAGAGTCTGGGGGCAGGGGTTACGAGCAGTACTTC
14,TRBJ2-7,TRBD1,NA,TRBV5-1,CASSWGTGQYEQYF,TGCGCCAGCAGCTGGGGGACAGGGCAATACGAGCAGTACTTC
14,TRBJ2-2,NA,NA,TRBV19,CASYLQGRTGELFF,TGTGCCAGCTACCTACAGGGGAGGACCGGGGAGCTGTTTTTT
15,TRBJ2-7,NA,NA,TRBV7-9,CASSSGGYTAYEQYF,TGTGCCAGCAGCTCCGGGGGATACACGGCCTACGAGCAGTACTTC
16,TRBJ2-1,TRBD2,NA,TRBV5-1,CASSWGGVSSYNEQFF,TGCGCCAGCAGCTGGGGGGGGGTTAGCTCCTACAATGAGCAGTTCTTC
14,TRBJ2-7,NA,NA,TRBV19,CASSGQGKGYEQYF,TGTGCCAGTAGCGGGCAGGGGAAGGGGTACGAGCAGTACTTC
15,TRBJ2-7,TRBD2,once,TRBV4-1,CASSQGQAGVYEQYF,TGCGCCAGCAGCCAAGGTCAAGCGGGGGTGTACGAGCAGTACTTC
13,TRBJ1-2,TRBD1,NA,TRBV6-6,CASTGQGGHGYTF,TGTGCCAGCACCGGACAGGGGGGTCATGGCTACACCTTC
15,TRBJ2-3,TRBD2,NA,TRBV18,CASSPGLAVADTQYF,TGTGCCAGCTCACCGGGACTAGCGGTCGCAGATACGCAGTATTTT
16,TRBJ1-6,NA,NA,TRBV21-1,CASSNGPGGINSPLHF,TGTGCCAGCAGCAACGGTCCGGGGGGGATTAATTCACCCCTCCACTTT
18,TRBJ2-7,TRBD1,NA,TRBV4-1,CASSQHSAGTGELGEQYF,TGCGCCAGCAGCCAACACTCCGCCGGGACAGGGGAGTTAGGCGAGCAGTACTTC
13,TRBJ2-1,NA,NA,TRBV4-2,CASSPAGLHEQFF,TGTGCCAGCAGCCCCGCGGGACTCCATGAGCAGTTCTTC
13,TRBJ2-1,NA,NA,TRBV11-2,CASSLERSNEQFF,TGTGCCAGCAGCTTAGAGAGGTCAAATGAGCAGTTCTTC
13,TRBJ2-7,NA,few,TRBV6-4,CASSQTGGSEQYF,TGTGCCAGCAGTCAGACGGGGGGCAGCGAGCAGTACTTC
15,TRBJ2-1,NA,NA,TRBV5-4,CASSFIGGVYNEQFF,TGTGCCAGCAGCTTTATAGGCGGGGTTTACAATGAGCAGTTCTTC
15,TRBJ2-7,TRBD1,NA,TRBV4-1,CASSPRTGEAYEQYF,TGCGCCAGCAGCCCCCGGACAGGGGAAGCCTACGAGCAGTACTTC
15,TRBJ2-5,TRBD1,NA,TRBV4-2,CASSKRQGPQETQYF,TGTGCCAGCAGCAAACGACAGGGGCCCCAAGAGACCCAGTACTTC
14,TRBJ1-6,TRBD1,NA,TRBV6-6,CASSYTGGGSPLHF,TGTGCCAGCAGTTACACAGGGGGTGGATCACCCCTCCACTTT
13,TRBJ2-5,TRBD1,NA,TRBV7-4,CEVDRVDQETQYF,TGTGAGGTGGACAGGGTAGACCAAGAGACCCAGTACTTC
16,TRBJ2-3,TRBD2,NA,TRBV14,CASSRGLAGFTDTQYF,TGTGCCAGCAGCCGCGGACTAGCGGGGTTCACAGATACGCAGTATTTT
14,TRBJ1-2,NA,once,TRBV2,CASSEVSGYYGYTF,TGTGCCAGCAGTGAAGTTAGCGGGTACTATGGCTACACCTTC
12,TRBJ1-2,NA,NA,TRBV15,CATSSPRYGYTF,TGTGCCACCAGCAGTCCGCGGTATGGCTACACCTTC
17,TRBJ2-5,NA,NA,TRBV30,CAWTVWRPGAGAETQYF,TGTGCCTGGACCGTTTGGCGCCCAGGGGCGGGAGCAGAGACCCAGTACTTC
14,TRBJ1-5,TRBD1,NA,TRBV5-8,CASSSGQNNQPQHF,TGTGCCAGCAGCTCGGGACAGAACAATCAGCCCCAGCATTTT
17,TRBJ1-6,NA,NA,TRBV9,CASSVEQGSSYNSPLHF,TGTGCCAGCAGCGTAGAGCAGGGGAGCTCCTATAATTCACCCCTCCACTTT
15,TRBJ1-1,NA,NA,TRBV7-2,CASSPKERINTEAFF,TGTGCCAGCAGCCCGAAGGAGAGAATTAACACTGAAGCTTTCTTT
14,TRBJ2-2,NA,NA,TRBV4-1,CASSLGDIVGELFF,TGCGCCAGCAGCCTCGGGGACATAGTCGGGGAGCTGTTTTTT
16,TRBJ1-6,NA,NA,TRBV18,CASSPSGYSYNSPLHF,TGTGCCAGCTCACCCTCAGGCTACTCCTATAATTCACCCCTCCACTTT
13,TRBJ1-1,NA,NA,TRBV6-1,CASSRDGGAEAFF,TGTGCCAGCAGTCGGGACGGAGGGGCCGAAGCTTTCTTT
13,TRBJ2-7,NA,NA,TRBV19,CASSGDNSYEQYF,TGTGCCAGTAGTGGGGACAACTCCTATGAGCAGTACTTC
14,TRBJ2-7,NA,NA,TRBV13,CASSLKDSSYEQYF,TGTGCCAGCAGCTTAAAGGACAGCTCCTACGAGCAGTACTTC
13,TRBJ1-1,NA,NA,TRBV29-1,CSVVGLQGTEAFF,TGCAGCGTTGTAGGATTACAGGGCACTGAAGCTTTCTTT
18,TRBJ2-1,TRBD2,NA,TRBV19,CASSPGTSGGAWYNEQFF,TGTGCCAGTAGTCCGGGGACTAGCGGGGGGGCCTGGTACAATGAGCAGTTCTTC
15,TRBJ1-1,TRBD1,NA,TRBV19,CASSKPGQGNTEAFF,TGTGCCAGTAGCAAACCGGGACAGGGGAACACTGAAGCTTTCTTT
17,TRBJ2-5,TRBD1,NA,TRBV11-2,CASSRRHGQGAKETQYF,TGTGCCAGCAGCCGCCGACACGGACAGGGGGCGAAAGAGACCCAGTACTTC
14,TRBJ1-1,NA,NA,TRBV6-5,CASSREAQSTEAFF,TGTGCCAGCAGCCGGGAAGCCCAGAGCACTGAAGCTTTCTTT
15,TRBJ2-5,TRBD1,NA,TRBV12-5,CASGRYRQGEETQYF,TGTGCTAGTGGTCGTTATAGACAGGGGGAAGAGACCCAGTACTTC
17,TRBJ2-7,TRBD2,NA,TRBV5-6,CASSSIGGTSFRYEQYF,TGTGCCAGCAGCTCCATAGGCGGGACTAGCTTCAGGTACGAGCAGTACTTC
16,TRBJ1-2,TRBD1,NA,TRBV27,CASSFYGTGGADGYTF,TGTGCCAGCAGTTTCTACGGGACAGGGGGCGCCGATGGCTACACCTTC